This passage covers 4 T cell receptor beta chains from one sample sequenced in a study of PD-L1 blockade in urothelial cancer. Measured with immunoSEQ multiplex PCR; TCRdb has only the in-frame clones, and not every one. Of roughly 100,000 clones listed, around 78% were seen once; the top ten hold under 8.5%. Indicated time point: peripheral blood 6 weeks after treatment start. Sample: PBMCs, taken around atezolizumab (anti-PD-L1) treatment. These receptors all stem from a man aged 65-85 years with urothelial cancer.

A few counts support this clone. The chain has TRBV11-2 and TRBJ2-7; 9 nucleotides align to TRBD1. CDR1 and CDR2 (germline): SGHAT, FQNNGV. V lost 1 base and J lost 3; bases outside the gene matches: 1. This CDR3 is built from 14 residues. Here the CDR3 DNA reads TGTGCCAGCAGCTTAGCGGGACAGGGCTACGAGCAGTACTTC. Translating it yields CASSLAGQGYEQYF.

The chain has TRBV9 and TRBJ2-3, with 10 bases that match TRBD2. Germline lookup yields CDR1 SGDLS and CDR2 YYNGEE. The CDR3 extends over 17 amino acids. V was pared by 0 bases and J by 1 base, with 5 bases of the junction left unmatched. The CDR3 spells CASSVVLAGDGTDTQYF. Written as DNA, the CDR3 is TGTGCCAGCAGCGTAGTTCTAGCGGGGGACGGCACAGATACGCAGTATTTT.

V is TRBV19 and J is TRBJ2-1; TRBD2 aligns across 10 bases. Trimming removed 5 bases from V and 0 bases from J; junction bases left unmatched: 7. CDR3 length: 17 residues. CDR1 is LNHDA and CDR2 is SQIVND in the germline V gene (reference sequence). The CDR3 region has the DNA TGTGCCAGTAGTGATGAGCCTAGCGGGAGCTCCTACAATGAGCAGTTCTTC. Amino acids: CASSDEPSGSSYNEQFF.

V gene TRBV29-1 combines with J gene TRBJ2-1, with 14 bases lining up with TRBD2. This CDR3 region has 15 residues. Germline V lookup: CDR1 SQVTM, CDR2 ANQGSEA. With 2 bases clipped from V and 8 bases from J, the junction kept 5 bases outside the gene matches. CDR3 loop: CSVERLAGGPDEQFF. For the CDR3, the DNA is TGCAGCGTTGAACGACTAGCGGGGGGGCCGGATGAGCAGTTCTTC.